The 14 T cell receptor beta chains listed next were all sequenced from one sample in a study of blood T cell repertoires in COVID-19. Profiled with immunoSEQ multiplex PCR; TCRdb holds only in-frame clones, not every one. The sample lists around 150,000 clones, roughly 83% occurring once. Material: PBMCs or T cells enriched from blood (not recorded which). The receptors derive from a woman aged 60 to 75 who had recovered from COVID-19.

The CDR3 reads CASTLLADTQYF. CDR3 coding DNA: TGTGCCAGCACACTACTCGCAGATACGCAGTATTTT. The chain couples TRBV2 to TRBJ2-3; D remains unclear. V lost 7 bases and J 4 bases, leaving 9 bases between the germline ends. The CDR3 sequence is 12 residues long. Germline CDR1 reads SNHLY; CDR2 reads FYNNEI. The full variable domain, its missing parts supplied by reference TRBV2 and TRBJ2-3, is EPEVTQTPSHQVTQMGQEVILRCVPISNHLYFYWYRQILGQKVEFLVSFYNNEISEKSEIFDDQFSVERPDGSNFTLKIRSTKLEDSAMYFCASTLLADTQYFGPGTRLTVL.

The chain links TRBV5-1 to TRBJ1-2; D gene ambiguous. The CDR3 has 15 amino acids. Trimming took off 4 bases at V and 0 bases at J, with 13 bases between the two ends. Germline loops: CDR1 SGHRS, CDR2 YFSETQ. The chain's CDR3 is CASSPDGSTNYGYTF. CDR3 nucleotide sequence: TGCGCCAGCAGCCCCGACGGGTCGACTAACTATGGCTACACCTTC. Variable domain in full (rest from reference TRBV5-1 and TRBJ1-2): KAGVTQTPRYLIKTRGQQVTLSCSPISGHRSVSWYQQTPGQGLQFLFEYFSETQRNKGNFPGRFSGRQFSNSRSEMNVSTLELGDSALYLCASSPDGSTNYGYTFGSGTRLTVV.

As DNA, the CDR3 is TGTGCCAGCAGCTTATCAAATCTCGGGGGATGGGAGACCCAGTACTTC. It yields the protein CASSLSNLGGWETQYF. The chain has TRBV7-2 and TRBJ2-5; perhaps TRBD2 as D (6 bases). The germline V gene has CDR1 SGHTA and CDR2 FQGNSA. CDR3 length: 16 residues. Between the trimmed V and J ends, which lost 2 bases and 5 bases, there was a span of 18 bases.

V usage is TRBV7-3 and J usage is TRBJ2-1, with a tentative D call TRBD2 (6 bases). CDR1 SGHTA and CDR2 FQGTGA come from the germline V gene. The CDR3 is made up of 15 amino acids. Trimming removed 4 bases at V and 7 bases at J, with 17 bases between. The CDR3 DNA reads as TGTGCCAGCAGCTCCCGGGACTTCAAGGGGAATGAGCAGTTCTTC. It specifies CASSSRDFKGNEQFF.

In this sample, this clone turned up once. The genes are TRBV11-3 and TRBJ2-5; 9 bases line up with TRBD2. The CDR3 is made up of 15 amino acids. The V gene's germline CDR1 is SGHNT and CDR2 YENEEA. The V gene end was trimmed by 3 bases and the J gene end by 4 bases; junction bases not matched to a gene: 6. The CDR3 loop is CASSLAGGPLETQYF. For the CDR3, the DNA is TGTGCCAGCAGCTTGGCGGGAGGGCCTCTAGAGACCCAGTACTTC.

This clone was detected once. V gene TRBV6-5 combines with J gene TRBJ2-5; 12 bases are a match to TRBD1. CDR1 is MNHEY, CDR2 SVGAGI, per germline. V was pared by 2 bases and J by 4 bases, with 5 bases of the junction left unmatched. The CDR3 length is 16 residues. CDR3 sequence: CASSYRGTGGAETQYF. As DNA, the CDR3 is TGTGCCAGCAGTTACCGGGGGACAGGGGGCGCAGAGACCCAGTACTTC.

This chain joins TRBV2 and TRBJ2-5; 8 bases agree with TRBD2. The CDR3 loop spans 13 amino acids. The V segment lost 4 bases and the J segment 5 bases; nucleotides outside the gene matches: 3. The V gene's germline CDR1 is SNHLY and CDR2 FYNNEI. CDR3 residues: CASSGRGDETQYF. CDR3 DNA sequence: TGTGCCAGCAGTGGGCGGGGGGACGAGACCCAGTACTTC.

This clone was detected only once. CDR3 residues: CASSRGTEAFF. The CDR3 DNA is TGTGCCAGCAGCCGGGGAACTGAAGCTTTCTTT. The chain joins TRBV7-9 to TRBJ1-1; no definite D call. Germline CDR1 SEHNR, CDR2 FQNEAQ (reference sequence). V was cut by 5 bases and J by 5 bases, with 6 bases left in between. The CDR3 consists of 11 residues. Combining the CDR3 with reference TRBV7-9 and TRBJ1-1 gives the whole variable domain DTGVSQNPRHKITKRGQNVTFRCDPISEHNRLYWYRQTLGQGPEFLTYFQNEAQLEKSRLLSDRFSAERPKGSFSTLEIQRTEQGDSAMYLCASSRGTEAFFGQGTRLTVV.

The V and J genes are TRBV14 and TRBJ2-7; TRBD2 aligns across 8 bases. The CDR3 spans 14 residues. The V gene end was trimmed by 1 base and the J gene end by 2 bases; junction bases not matched to a gene: 1. CDR1 is SGHDN and CDR2 is FVKESK in the germline V gene. CDR3 sequence (DNA): TGTGCCAGCAGCCAAGTTAGCGGGGCCTACGAGCAGTACTTC. It translates to CASSQVSGAYEQYF.

The CDR3 sequence is CASSADSYTEAFF. CDR3 DNA sequence: TGTGCCAGCAGTGCTGACTCCTACACTGAAGCTTTCTTT. The chain carries TRBV2 and TRBJ1-1; D not certain. Germline loops: CDR1 SNHLY, CDR2 FYNNEI. This CDR3 is 13 amino acids long. V was cut by 4 bases and J by 3 bases, with 9 bases left in between. The entire variable domain, with the rest obtained from reference TRBV2 and TRBJ1-1, is as follows: EPEVTQTPSHQVTQMGQEVILRCVPISNHLYFYWYRQILGQKVEFLVSFYNNEISEKSEIFDDQFSVERPDGSNFTLKIRSTKLEDSAMYFCASSADSYTEAFFGQGTRLTVV.

V usage is TRBV7-9 and J usage is TRBJ2-7; D may be TRBD1 (5 bases). CDR1 and CDR2 (germline): SEHNR, FQNEAQ (reference sequence). The CDR3 has 16 amino acids. V was pared by 0 bases and J by 5 bases, with 17 bases between. The CDR3 protein is CASSLAYKAGINEQYF. The CDR3 nucleotides are TGTGCCAGCAGCTTAGCATACAAGGCAGGGATTAACGAGCAGTACTTC.

This chain links TRBV9 with TRBJ1-2; D call uncertain. CDR3 length: 13 residues. V dropped 8 bases and J dropped 4 bases, with 15 bases sitting between them. Germline CDR1 SGDLS, CDR2 YYNGEE. CDR3 sequence: CASAPGMSYGYTF. CDR3 nucleotides: TGTGCCAGTGCCCCGGGAATGAGCTATGGCTACACCTTC.

This clone was recorded only once. This chain links TRBV6-5 with TRBJ1-4; TRBD1 matches at 9 bases. V lost 0 bases, J lost 8 bases, and 4 bases stayed unmatched. The CDR3 loop spans 15 amino acids. CDR1 is MNHEY and CDR2 is SVGAGI in the germline V gene. In DNA form, the CDR3 reads TGTGCCAGCAGTTACTCCGGGACAGGGTCAGAAAAACTGTTTTTT. Amino acids: CASSYSGTGSEKLFF.

This clone was seen a few times. CDR3: CASSRGRANVLTF. Written as DNA, the CDR3 is TGCGCCAGCAGCAGGGGGAGGGCCAACGTCCTGACTTTC. This chain uses TRBV5-1 with TRBJ2-6; maybe TRBD1 (6 bases). The germline V gene has CDR1 SGHRS and CDR2 YFSETQ. V shed 4 bases and J shed 5 bases, with 7 bases lying between them. The length of the CDR3 is 13 residues.